The clone carrying this T cell receptor (beta chain) was picked up one time. Its antigen remains unknown. This specimen belongs to a study of lymphopenia after photon versus proton radiotherapy. Whole-study results and caveats: Better survival with proton therapy was suggested as possible, not demonstrated. Under photons, naive T cells and diversity fell while effector/memory populations rose. After the lymphocyte nadir, photon-treated repertoires showed oligoclonal expansion, especially of CD8+ Temra cells.

The protocol was immunoSEQ multiplex PCR, while the TCRdb copy is restricted to in-frame clones and leaves out a portion. The sample holds 40,000 or so clones; roughly 87% are singletons and the top ten take 2.2%. Specimen: peripheral blood, collected from a patient treated with photon-based radiotherapy. The receptor comes from a man in his forties with gastric cancer.

The CDR3 region is CASYDRSNTQYF. DNA of the CDR3: TGTGCCAGCTACGACAGAAGTAATACGCAGTATTTT. This chain connects TRBV6-5 to TRBJ2-3, with a tentative D call TRBD1 (5 bases). Germline values: CDR1 MNHEY, CDR2 SVGAGI. The CDR3 has 12 residues. Between the trimmed V and J ends, which lost 8 bases and 7 bases, there was a span of 13 bases.